The 30 T cell receptor beta chains below all came from one sample that was sequenced in a study of T cells in localized non-small cell lung cancer. The repertoire was sequenced with immunoSEQ multiplex PCR; TCRdb's copy has only in-frame clones and lacks some. The table lists 53,000 or so clones, roughly 92% of them singletons. The input for sequencing was peripheral blood, taken before any cancer treatment. The receptors were sampled from a man between 40 and 69 years old with stage I lung adenocarcinoma.

J is TRBJ1-4 and V is TRBV6-5; D is perhaps TRBD1 (5 bases). The CDR3 covers 13 residues. V was pared by 5 bases and J by 4 bases, with 8 bases between. Looked up from germline, CDR1 is MNHEY and CDR2 is SVGAGI. CDR3 protein: CASSRDLNEKLFF. The CDR3 bases are TGTGCCAGCAGTCGGGACCTTAATGAAAAACTGTTTTTT.

The rearrangement links TRBV29-1 to TRBJ2-4; D is perhaps TRBD1 or TRBD2 (5 bases each). Germline CDR1 is SQVTM and CDR2 is ANQGSEA. This CDR3 spans 15 amino acids. V was pared by 4 bases and J by 1 base, with 14 bases between. CDR3 region: CSVASGTSAKNIQYF. CDR3 nucleotide sequence: TGCAGCGTTGCATCCGGGACCTCTGCCAAAAACATTCAGTACTTC.

The chain combines TRBV14 with TRBJ2-2; no clear D gene. Germline V gene lookup returns CDR1 SGHDN and CDR2 FVKESK. V lost 1 base, J lost 7 bases, and 4 bases lay in between. This CDR3 has 12 amino acids. For the CDR3, the DNA is TGTGCCAGCAGCCAAGCGGGCGGGGAGCTGTTTTTT. The encoded protein is CASSQAGGELFF.

The chain carries TRBV28 and TRBJ1-2; 10 nucleotides agree with TRBD1. The CDR3 covers 14 residues. The trim removed 1 base at V and 5 bases at J, leaving 1 base unmatched. Per the germline V gene, CDR1 is MDHEN and CDR2 is SYDVKM. CDR3 residues: CASSLSGQGYGYTF. CDR3 in DNA: TGTGCCAGCAGTTTATCGGGACAGGGGTATGGCTACACCTTC.

V is TRBV7-3 and J is TRBJ2-1, with a possible D match to TRBD1 (6 bases). Germline V gene lookup returns CDR1 SGHTA and CDR2 FQGTGA. The CDR3 consists of 18 residues. V was shortened by 5 bases and J by 2 bases, with 22 bases between the two germline ends. The CDR3 bases are TGTGCCAGCAGCCCAGTACCGGTGGGGTCAGGGGCCTACAATGAGCAGTTCTTC. It encodes CASSPVPVGSGAYNEQFF.

Written as DNA, the CDR3 is TGTGCCAGCAGCCCTACAGAGACCGGGGAGCTGTTTTTT. Its translation: CASSPTETGELFF. This chain links TRBV13 with TRBJ2-2; D call uncertain. CDR3 length: 13 amino acids. The V and J ends lost 5 bases and 5 bases respectively, with 9 bases between them. Germline V lookup: CDR1 PRHDT, CDR2 FYEKMQ (reference sequence).

The gene calls are TRBV9 and TRBJ2-1, with D perhaps TRBD1 or TRBD2 (5 bases each). Germline CDR1 and CDR2: SGDLS and YYNGEE. Trimming left V 0 bases short and J 4 bases short, with 14 bases between. CDR3 length: 16 amino acids. Here the CDR3 reads CASSVEWDGTYNEQFF. CDR3 coding DNA: TGTGCCAGCAGCGTAGAATGGGACGGAACATACAATGAGCAGTTCTTC.

This chain uses TRBV7-8 with TRBJ1-5; perhaps TRBD1 as D (6 bases). The V end lost 3 bases, the J end lost 4 bases, and 10 bases lay between the germline ends. Germline CDR1 and CDR2: SGHVS and FQNEAQ. The CDR3 length is 14 residues. The chain's CDR3 is CASSLDRLNQPQHF. The CDR3 nucleotides are TGTGCCAGCAGCTTGGACAGACTAAATCAGCCCCAGCATTTT.

V is TRBV14 and J is TRBJ1-1; possibly TRBD1 for D (6 bases). The CDR3 covers 13 residues. Germline lookup yields CDR1 SGHDN and CDR2 FVKESK. The ends were cut back, 5 bases at V and 0 bases at J, with 7 bases in the middle. CDR3 bases: TGTGCCAGCAGCGGACAGATGAACACTGAAGCTTTCTTT. Translating gives CASSGQMNTEAFF.

This chain connects TRBV19 to TRBJ2-1; D perhaps matches TRBD1 (6 bases). The ends were cut back, 6 bases at V and 3 bases at J, with 15 bases in the middle. Germline-derived CDR1 and CDR2 are LNHDA and SQIVND (reference sequence). The CDR3 has 15 amino acids. Written as DNA, the CDR3 is TGTGCCAGTAGCTTCCGGGACATCAACTACAATGAGCAGTTCTTC. Protein: CASSFRDINYNEQFF.

V usage is TRBV9 and J usage is TRBJ2-1; 10 nucleotides match TRBD2. Germline V lookup: CDR1 SGDLS, CDR2 YYNGEE. V lost 0 bases, J lost 8 bases, and 11 bases stayed unmatched. The CDR3 runs to 17 residues. Here the CDR3 DNA reads TGTGCCAGCAGCGTAGTCCCCCTAGCGGGAGCTCTAGATGAGCAGTTCTTC. This translates into CASSVVPLAGALDEQFF.

Only one count was recorded for this clone. The chain links TRBV11-1 to TRBJ2-7, with 10 bases that match TRBD1. V lost 5 bases to trimming and J lost 0 bases; unmatched junction nucleotides: 4. The length of the CDR3 is 15 residues. The V gene's germline CDR1 is SGHAT and CDR2 FQDESV (reference sequence). The CDR3 spells CASSRGQGSSYEQYF. CDR3 bases: TGTGCCAGCAGCAGGGGACAGGGGAGCTCCTACGAGCAGTACTTC. The full variable domain, completed using reference TRBV11-1 and TRBJ2-7, is EAEVAQSPRYKITEKSQAVAFWCDPISGHATLYWYRQILGQGPELLVQFQDESVVDDSQLPKDRFSAERLKGVDSTLKIQPAELGDSAMYLCASSRGQGSSYEQYFGPGTRLTVT.

This clone has only a few counts. CDR3 DNA sequence: TGTGCCAGCAGCTTAGACGCGGGAGGGTTCGATGAGCAGTTCTTC. It encodes CASSLDAGGFDEQFF. The chain combines TRBV7-2 with TRBJ2-1, with 9 bases fitting TRBD2. CDR3 size: 15 residues. The ends lost 1 base at V and 8 bases at J; junction bases unmatched: 6. Germline V gives CDR1 SGHTA, CDR2 FQGNSA.

The chain joins TRBV12-5 to TRBJ2-2; the match to TRBD1 covers 8 bases. Trimming at V came to 6 bases and at J to 8 bases, leaving 8 bases not matched to a gene. This CDR3 is built from 14 residues. Germline values: CDR1 LGHNT, CDR2 FRNRAP. This CDR3 is CASGKPRGLGELFF. The CDR3 nucleotides are TGTGCTAGTGGGAAACCCAGGGGGCTAGGGGAGCTGTTTTTT.

The chain combines TRBV5-5 with TRBJ2-5, with 11 nucleotides matching TRBD1. Germline CDR1 reads SGHKS; CDR2 reads YYEKEE (reference sequence). Trimming took 0 bases from V and 4 from J; bases not matched to a gene: 2. The CDR3 covers 15 residues. Here the CDR3 DNA reads TGTGCCAGCAGCTTGGAAGGGACAGGGGGAGAGACCCAGTACTTC. This sequence encodes CASSLEGTGGETQYF. The full variable domain, in which reference TRBV5-5 and TRBJ2-5 provide the parts outside the CDR3, is DAGVTQSPTHLIKTRGQQVTLRCSPISGHKSVSWYQQVLGQGPQFIFQYYEKEERGRGNFPDRFSARQFPNYSSELNVNALLLGDSALYLCASSLEGTGGETQYFGPGTRLLVL.

The chain couples TRBV6-4 to TRBJ2-3; 9 positions match TRBD2. The CDR3 spans 15 residues. V shed 0 bases and J 4 bases; nucleotides not matched to a gene: 2. CDR1 is MRHNA, CDR2 SNTAGT, per germline. For the CDR3, the DNA is TGTGCCAGCAGTGACTCCGCGGGAGGGCCAGATACGCAGTATTTT. This codes for CASSDSAGGPDTQYF.

This chain connects TRBV28 to TRBJ2-7; D might be TRBD1 (6 bases). Trimming removed 6 bases at V and 5 bases at J, with 14 bases between. Germline loops: CDR1 MDHEN, CDR2 SYDVKM. The CDR3 loop spans 13 amino acids. CDR3 sequence reads: CASRSTGNDEQYF. Written as DNA, the CDR3 is TGTGCCAGCAGGTCAACAGGGAACGACGAGCAGTACTTC.

This chain joins TRBV5-6 and TRBJ2-5; maybe TRBD1 (6 bases). Germline CDR1 SGHDT, CDR2 YYEEEE. The V and J ends lost 4 bases and 4 bases respectively, with 14 bases between them. The CDR3 totals 14 residues. Here the CDR3 reads CASSPGDRIETQYF. The DNA for the CDR3 is TGTGCCAGCAGCCCAGGGGACCGCATAGAGACCCAGTACTTC.

J is TRBJ1-4 and V is TRBV6-1; a weak D match, TRBD1 (5 bases). V gave up 8 bases and J gave up 4 bases, with 11 bases separating them. The CDR3 has 13 residues. Germline values: CDR1 MNHNS, CDR2 SASEGT. The CDR3 loop is CASRWGFNEKLFF. As DNA, the CDR3 is TGTGCCAGCCGATGGGGGTTTAATGAAAAACTGTTTTTT.

The chain is built from TRBV9 and TRBJ2-3, with D maybe TRBD2 (5 bases). The CDR3 runs 14 residues. CDR1 and CDR2 (germline): SGDLS, YYNGEE. Trimming took off 3 bases at V and 2 bases at J, with 10 bases between the two ends. In nucleotides, the CDR3 is TGTGCCAGCAGCGAGCGGACCTACACAGATACGCAGTATTTT. Translation gives CASSERTYTDTQYF.

V gene TRBV10-1 combines with J gene TRBJ2-5; 14 positions match TRBD2. J gave up 3 bases and V 8 bases, and 14 bases lay outside the gene matches. CDR1 and CDR2 from the germline V gene are WNHNN and SYGVQD (reference sequence). The CDR3 length is 18 residues. Written as DNA, the CDR3 is TGCGCCAGCCCTATCGGGACTAGCGGGAGACAGATAAAAGAGACCCAGTACTTC. Its protein product is CASPIGTSGRQIKETQYF.

As DNA, the CDR3 is TGTGCCAGCAAAGGTGGCGCACGGCCCCAGCATTTT. Amino acid sequence: CASKGGARPQHF. The chain recombines TRBV28 with TRBJ1-5; the D is unclear. CDR1 and CDR2 from the germline V gene are MDHEN and SYDVKM. V shed 7 bases and J shed 9 bases, with 13 bases lying between them. This CDR3 has 12 amino acids. Full variable domain (missing parts from reference TRBV28 and TRBJ1-5): DVKVTQSSRYLVKRTGEKVFLECVQDMDHENMFWYRQDPGLGLRLIYFSYDVKMKEKGDIPEGYSVSREKKERFSLILESASTNQTSMYLCASKGGARPQHFGDGTRLSIL.

V usage is TRBV28 and J usage is TRBJ2-4; D remains ambiguous. The germline V gene encodes CDR1 MDHEN and CDR2 SYDVKM. V was trimmed by 6 bases and J by 13 bases, leaving 16 bases between them. The CDR3 spans 12 residues. The DNA of the CDR3 is TGTGCCAGCAGACCTGGACCCGGCCTCCAGTACTTC. Translating gives CASRPGPGLQYF.

The chain links TRBV7-2 to TRBJ2-3; D is undetermined. The CDR3 spans 12 residues. The germline V gene has CDR1 SGHTA and CDR2 FQGNSA. With 5 bases removed from V and 6 bases from J, the gap between germline ends came to 9 bases. The CDR3 loop is CASSRSADTQYF. In DNA form, the CDR3 reads TGTGCCAGCAGCCGGTCAGCGGATACGCAGTATTTT.

The chain uses TRBV7-9 and TRBJ2-1, with TRBD2 matching 7 bases. Germline V CDR1 and CDR2: SEHNR, FQNEAQ (reference sequence). CDR3 length: 15 amino acids. V shed 4 bases, J shed 4 bases, and the junction held 7 bases outside the gene matches. The CDR3 spells CASSSSGAFYNEQFF. The DNA of the CDR3 is TGTGCCAGCAGCTCGAGCGGGGCCTTTTACAATGAGCAGTTCTTC.

This sequence joins TRBV21-1 and TRBJ2-5; the D call in the table, TRBD2, was not verified against the DNA. TRBV21-1 corresponds to a pseudogene. The CDR3 sequence is 16 residues long. CDR3 sequence (DNA): TGTGCCAGCAGCAAAGTGGGTGGGAGCAATTTTGAGACCCAGTACTTC. Amino acids: CASSKVGGSNFETQYF.

V and J are TRBV7-9 and TRBJ2-5, with TRBD1 as a possible D gene (6 bases). The J call is in doubt because the DNA end fits TRBJ2-7 better. CDR3 length: 17 amino acids. From germline, CDR1 is SEHNR and CDR2 FQNEAQ (reference sequence). For the CDR3, the DNA is TGTGCCAGCAGCCCACGGACAGATTCACCTACTTTCTACGAGCAGTACTTC. It codes for CASSPRTDSPTFYEQYF.

The chain links TRBV9 to TRBJ2-1, with D maybe TRBD2 (6 bases). The CDR3 spans 15 residues. The V gene's germline CDR1 is SGDLS and CDR2 YYNGEE. V lost 3 bases to trimming and J lost 4 bases, with 14 bases between them. The CDR3 DNA reads as TGTGCCAGCAGCGAAGGACGCGGGATGTACAATGAGCAGTTCTTC. Translating it yields CASSEGRGMYNEQFF.

The chain joins TRBV5-1 to TRBJ2-5; TRBD1 agrees at 7 bases. The CDR3 has 14 amino acids. CDR1 is SGHRS, CDR2 YFSETQ, per germline. The ends lost 0 bases at V and 5 bases at J; junction bases unmatched: 4. The CDR3: CASSLGGGWETQYF. DNA for the CDR3: TGCGCCAGCAGCTTGGGAGGGGGCTGGGAGACCCAGTACTTC.

The CDR3 reads CASSLTAGNTIYF. CDR3 bases: TGTGCCAGCAGTTTGACAGCTGGAAACACCATATATTTT. The gene calls are TRBV28 and TRBJ1-3; D possibly corresponds to TRBD1 (5 bases). V was trimmed by 3 bases and J by 2 bases, leaving 5 bases between them. Germline lookup yields CDR1 MDHEN and CDR2 SYDVKM. The CDR3 is 13 amino acids.